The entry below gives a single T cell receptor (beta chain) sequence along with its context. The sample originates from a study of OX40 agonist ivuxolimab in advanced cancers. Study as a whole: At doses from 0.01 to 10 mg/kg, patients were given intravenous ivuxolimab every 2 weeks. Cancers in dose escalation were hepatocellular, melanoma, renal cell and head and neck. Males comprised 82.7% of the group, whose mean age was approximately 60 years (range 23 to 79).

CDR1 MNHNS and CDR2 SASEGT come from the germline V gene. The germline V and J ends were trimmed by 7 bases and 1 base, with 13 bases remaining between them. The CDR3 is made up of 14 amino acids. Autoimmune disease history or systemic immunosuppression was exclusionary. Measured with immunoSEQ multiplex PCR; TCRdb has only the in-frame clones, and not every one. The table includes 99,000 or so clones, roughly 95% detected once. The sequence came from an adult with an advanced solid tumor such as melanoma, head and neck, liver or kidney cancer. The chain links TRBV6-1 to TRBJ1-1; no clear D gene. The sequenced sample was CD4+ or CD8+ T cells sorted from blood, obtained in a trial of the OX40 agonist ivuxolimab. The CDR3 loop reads CASNPTTSNTEAFF. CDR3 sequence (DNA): TGTGCCAGCAATCCAACAACGTCGAACACTGAAGCTTTCTTT.